This T cell receptor beta chain originates from a study of CD8 T cells in ankylosing spondylitis. Library preparation for TCR beta used quantitative 5'-RACE with molecular barcodes. In TCRdb, the 5' RACE reads were re-called with MiXCR into one record per CDR3 protein. The data contain 200,000 or so distinct CDR3 sequences, 25% to 30% of them singletons. This clonotype appeared many times. Material: blood, either unsorted or a sorted T cell fraction (not recorded which). The source is a male donor with ankylosing spondylitis or in good health (not recorded which).

CDR3 bases: TGTGCCAGCAGTTTCCGTGCGGTAACTAGCACAGATACGCAGTATTTT. Translated, it gives CASSFRAVTSTDTQYF. This chain links TRBV12-3 or TRBV12-4 with TRBJ2-3; the D is unclear. This CDR3 is 16 amino acids long. V lost 3 bases to trimming and J lost 0 bases, with 13 bases between them.